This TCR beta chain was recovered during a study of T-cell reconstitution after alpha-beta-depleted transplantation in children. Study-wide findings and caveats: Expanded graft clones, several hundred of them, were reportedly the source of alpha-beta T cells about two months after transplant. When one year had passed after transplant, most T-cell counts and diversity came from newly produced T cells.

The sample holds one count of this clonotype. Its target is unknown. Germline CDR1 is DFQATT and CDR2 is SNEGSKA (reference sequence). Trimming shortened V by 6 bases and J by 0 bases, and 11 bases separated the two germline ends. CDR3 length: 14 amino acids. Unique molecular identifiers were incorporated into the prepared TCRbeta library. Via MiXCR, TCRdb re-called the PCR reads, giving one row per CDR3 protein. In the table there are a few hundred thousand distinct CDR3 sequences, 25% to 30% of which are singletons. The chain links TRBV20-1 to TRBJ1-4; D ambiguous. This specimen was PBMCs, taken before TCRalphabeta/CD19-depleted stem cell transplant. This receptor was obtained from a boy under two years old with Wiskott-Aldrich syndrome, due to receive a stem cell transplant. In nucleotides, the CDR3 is TGCAGTGCCGGGCCACACCCAACTAATGAAAAACTGTTTTTT. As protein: CSAGPHPTNEKLFF.